This T cell receptor beta chain was found in a study of human T cells and chemical hapten exposure. This CDR3 is built from 17 residues. The V gene end was trimmed by 2 bases and the J gene end by 2 bases; junction bases not matched to a gene: 12. CDR1 and CDR2 (germline): SGHKS, YYEKEE (reference sequence). Documented time point: pre-sensitization, week 0. Stated treatment: therapeutic diphenylcyclopropenone sensitization with weekly scalp DPC. TCRdb recomputed calls from the RACE reads with MiXCR, one row per CDR3 protein. The table records about 120,000 distinct CDR3 sequences, about 13% of them present only once. A few counts support this clonotype.

The specimen comprised whole blood, sampled in connection with sensitization to the hapten diphenylcyclopropenone (DPC). The rearrangement uses TRBV5-5 and TRBJ1-2, with 7 bases that match TRBD1. The TCR sequence derives from a woman younger than 35 with alopecia areata. Some clones in this sample may be carry-over from other donors' samples. The CDR3 region is CASSLRGRTGPNYGYTF. The CDR3 region has the DNA TGTGCCAGCAGCTTAAGAGGTCGGACAGGCCCAAACTATGGCTACACCTTC.